These T cell receptor beta chains were read from a single sample in a study of response to subunit inactivated influenza vaccine. TCRdb re-called the RT-PCR reads through MiXCR, storing one row per CDR3 protein. The sample holds roughly 520,000 distinct CDR3 sequences, 25% seen once. Sample: CD4+ T cells sorted from PBMCs, taken roughly 5 days after vaccination. The receptors come from a man aged 50 to 59 who received an inactivated influenza vaccine. Both conserved end residues are part of each CDR3. A D gene is named only where the DNA matches it firmly. Only part of the rows carry a size: once, few, many, or a class if the clone is expanded.

size | D | J | V | length | DNA | CDR3
many | NA | TRBJ2-2 | TRBV6-2/TRBV6-3 | 11 | TGTGCCAGCAGCCGTACCGGGGAGCTGTTTTTT | CASSRTGELFF
few | NA | TRBJ1-2 | TRBV24-1 | 12 | TGTGCCACCAGTGATTACTCCTATGGCTACACCTTC | CATSDYSYGYTF
NA | TRBD2 | TRBJ2-1 | TRBV6-1 | 15 | TGTGCCAGCAGGACGACTAGCGGGGGGTACAATGAGCAGTTCTTC | CASRTTSGGYNEQFF
NA | NA | TRBJ2-7 | TRBV6-5 | 14 | TGTGCCAGCAGTTACTCGAAGGGGACCTACGAGCAGTACTTC | CASSYSKGTYEQYF
few | TRBD2 | TRBJ2-3 | TRBV6-2/TRBV6-3 | 16 | TGTGCCAGCAGTAGAGGGACTAGCGGCTTCACAGATACGCAGTATTTT | CASSRGTSGFTDTQYF
few | TRBD1 | TRBJ2-2 | TRBV9 | 16 | TGTGCCAGCAGTCCCCCAGGGGGAGAGTACACCGGGGAGCTGTTTTTT | CASSPPGGEYTGELFF
NA | TRBD1 | TRBJ1-5 | TRBV30 | 13 | TGTGCCTGGAACACAGGGGGGAATCAGCCCCAGCATTTT | CAWNTGGNQPQHF
few | NA | TRBJ1-2 | TRBV29-1 | 12 | TGCAGCGTTGAACCCCCGGGGCTAGGCTACACCTTC | CSVEPPGLGYTF
NA | NA | TRBJ1-1 | TRBV7-2 | 16 | TGTGCCAGCAGCTTAGGCAGGGGCAGGGAGGTGACTGAAGCTTTCTTT | CASSLGRGREVTEAFF
NA | TRBD1 | TRBJ1-2 | TRBV7-3 | 15 | TGTGCCAGCAGCTTAAGCGGGACAGAAGACTATGGCTACACCTTC | CASSLSGTEDYGYTF
NA | TRBD2 | TRBJ2-7 | TRBV27 | 13 | TGTGCCACCAGACTAGCGGGGGCTGGGGAGCAGTACTTC | CATRLAGAGEQYF
few | NA | TRBJ1-1 | TRBV20-1 | 12 | TGCAGCGCGTACGTTCCGAACACTGAAGCTTTCTTT | CSAYVPNTEAFF
few | TRBD1 | TRBJ2-7 | TRBV6-1 | 14 | TGTGCCAGCAGTCAAGGACAGGACTCCTACGAGCAGTACTTC | CASSQGQDSYEQYF
NA | TRBD1 | TRBJ1-6 | TRBV12-3/TRBV12-4 | 19 | TGTGCCAGCAGCCTAAGTTGGGACAGCCGCCCCGATTATAATTCACCCCTCCACTTT | CASSLSWDSRPDYNSPLHF
NA | NA | TRBJ2-1 | TRBV7-8 | 11 | TGTGCCAGCAGTTCCTTACTTGAGCAGTTCTTC | CASSSLLEQFF
few | NA | TRBJ2-5 | TRBV6-2/TRBV6-3 | 16 | TGTGCCAGCAGTTACAGCCCACCGTCGTACCAAGAGACCCAGTACTTC | CASSYSPPSYQETQYF
NA | TRBD2 | TRBJ2-5 | TRBV29-1 | 14 | TGCAGCGTTGAGCGGGGCGGGAGCTTGGAGACCCAGTACTTC | CSVERGGSLETQYF
few | TRBD1 | TRBJ2-2 | TRBV30 | 16 | TGTGCCTGGAGTGTACTTGGGACAGGGGGTCTCGGGGAGCTGTTTTTT | CAWSVLGTGGLGELFF
few | NA | TRBJ1-5 | TRBV19 | 14 | TGTGCCAGTAGTATTGGGGGGTTGAGTCAGCCCCAGCATTTT | CASSIGGLSQPQHF
NA | TRBD1 | TRBJ2-7 | TRBV5-1 | 14 | TGCGCCAGCAGCCCGGGGACAGGGTTCGACGAGCAGTACTTC | CASSPGTGFDEQYF
NA | NA | TRBJ2-1 | TRBV4-2 | 14 | TGTGCCAGCAGCCAAGATGGAAACAGGGATGAGCAGTTCTTC | CASSQDGNRDEQFF
few | NA | TRBJ2-3 | TRBV24-1 | 12 | TGTGCCACCAGTGAAAGGACCCATACGCAGTATTTT | CATSERTHTQYF
few | NA | TRBJ1-2 | TRBV12-3/TRBV12-4 | 14 | TGTGCCAGCAGTCCCGGGCATCTTGCAGATGGCTACACCTTC | CASSPGHLADGYTF
NA | TRBD2 | TRBJ2-2 | TRBV7-9 | 16 | TGTGCCAAAGGGCAAGCGGGAGGTCCGAACACCGGGGAGCTGTTTTTT | CAKGQAGGPNTGELFF
NA | NA | TRBJ1-1 | TRBV7-3 | 13 | TGTGCCAGCAGCTCCCAGGGTCGCACTGAAGCTTTCTTT | CASSSQGRTEAFF
NA | NA | TRBJ1-1 | TRBV7-9 | 15 | TGTGCCAGCAGCAACCTCCGGGACTTAGGCGCTGAAGCTTTCTTT | CASSNLRDLGAEAFF
NA | TRBD1 | TRBJ2-1 | TRBV6-1 | 15 | TGTGCCAGCAGCGGGGGACAGGACCGATACAATGAGCAGTTCTTC | CASSGGQDRYNEQFF
few | TRBD1 | TRBJ2-7 | TRBV10-3 | 15 | TGTGCCATCAGGGAAACCGGGACAGCGCCCTACGAGCAGTACTTC | CAIRETGTAPYEQYF
few | NA | TRBJ2-1 | TRBV15 | 14 | TGTGCCACCAGCAGAGGAAGGGGTCTGGATGAGCAGTTCTTC | CATSRGRGLDEQFF
few | TRBD1 | TRBJ2-2 | TRBV20-1 | 16 | TGCAGTGCTAGGCTCCCCGACAGGGTCGGGGTCGGGGAGCTGTTTTTT | CSARLPDRVGVGELFF
NA | TRBD2 | TRBJ2-2 | TRBV11-2 | 18 | TGTGCCAGCAGCCTCACTAGCGGGGGGAAAGCGAACACCGGGGAGCTGTTTTTT | CASSLTSGGKANTGELFF
few | TRBD1 | TRBJ2-7 | TRBV3-1 | 17 | TGTGCCAGCAGCCAAGGAGCGTCTGGGGACAGGGGATTGGGGCAGTACTTC | CASSQGASGDRGLGQYF
NA | NA | TRBJ2-3 | TRBV6-5 | 15 | TGTGCCAGCAGTTACCGAGGCAGTTCCACAGATACGCAGTATTTT | CASSYRGSSTDTQYF
few | NA | TRBJ1-2 | TRBV12-3/TRBV12-4 | 12 | TGTGCCAGCAGTTTAGACAAGGGGGGCTACACCTTC | CASSLDKGGYTF
few | NA | TRBJ1-1 | TRBV12-3/TRBV12-4 | 14 | TGTGCCAGCAGGAAGGACAGCTGGAACACTGAAGCTTTCTTT | CASRKDSWNTEAFF
many | TRBD1 | TRBJ2-2 | TRBV5-1 | 15 | TGCGCCAGCAGCTTGGGGACAGGGAACACCGGGGAGCTGTTTTTT | CASSLGTGNTGELFF
NA | NA | TRBJ1-1 | TRBV12-3/TRBV12-4 | 14 | TGTGCCAGCAGTTTAGGCTGGGGTTCTGCTGAAGCTTTCTTT | CASSLGWGSAEAFF
NA | NA | TRBJ2-3 | TRBV3-1 | 14 | TGTGCCAGCAGCCAAGGAAGGGCCACAGATACGCAGTATTTT | CASSQGRATDTQYF
NA | NA | TRBJ2-2 | TRBV24-1 | 12 | TGTGCCACCAGTCTAGAAACCGGGGAGCTGTTTTTT | CATSLETGELFF
few | TRBD1 | TRBJ2-1 | TRBV19 | 16 | TGTGCCAGTAGTATCAGCCGGGACAGCCCTCTTAATGAGCAGTTCTTC | CASSISRDSPLNEQFF
NA | NA | TRBJ2-5 | TRBV4-1 | 14 | TGCGCCAGCAGCCAAGGTTCACTACAAGAGACCCAGTACTTC | CASSQGSLQETQYF
NA | TRBD2 | TRBJ2-7 | TRBV9 | 16 | TGTGCCAGCAGCGTAGCCCCGGGACGCGGGAGGGACGAGCAGTACTTC | CASSVAPGRGRDEQYF
NA | TRBD1 | TRBJ2-1 | TRBV5-5 | 15 | TGTGCCAGCAGCCCGACAGGGGTGGTGGGCAATGAGCAGTTCTTC | CASSPTGVVGNEQFF
few | NA | TRBJ2-4 | TRBV6-5 | 17 | TGTGCCAGCAGTTCGGGGAACGGGATCCTAGCCAAAAACATTCAGTACTTC | CASSSGNGILAKNIQYF
few | NA | TRBJ2-2 | TRBV7-2 | 14 | TGTGCCAGCAGCCGGAACGTGGGGTTTGGGGAGCTGTTTTTT | CASSRNVGFGELFF
NA | TRBD2 | TRBJ2-3 | TRBV20-1 | 16 | TGCAGTGCTAGAAACCCACTAGCGGGGTTGACAGATACGCAGTATTTT | CSARNPLAGLTDTQYF
NA | NA | TRBJ2-7 | TRBV7-2 | 14 | TGTGCCAGCAGCCCGACTTGGAAGACGGGGGAGCAGTACTTC | CASSPTWKTGEQYF
NA | NA | TRBJ1-3 | TRBV29-1 | 13 | TGCAGCGTGAATCCGGGGTCTGGAAACACCATATATTTT | CSVNPGSGNTIYF
NA | NA | TRBJ2-5 | TRBV5-6 | 14 | TGTGCCAGCAGCTTTCTTAAGGGGAAAGAGACCCAGTACTTC | CASSFLKGKETQYF
few | TRBD1 | TRBJ2-7 | TRBV7-9 | 14 | TGTGCCAGCAGCCGAGGGACAGGGTTGTACGAGCAGTACTTC | CASSRGTGLYEQYF
NA | NA | TRBJ2-7 | TRBV7-9 | 15 | TGTGCCAGCAGCGAAGACAAGCCTTGGGGGGCCGAGCAGTACTTC | CASSEDKPWGAEQYF
NA | NA | TRBJ2-5 | TRBV18 | 15 | TGTGCCAGCTCACCACGTGCCAGGGTGGAAGAGACCCAGTACTTC | CASSPRARVEETQYF